This TCR beta chain derives from a study of blood T cell repertoires in COVID-19 (dated by TCRdb to between 2020 and 2021). Study-level background: Collaborator samples came from the United States, Italy and Spain and covered acute and convalescent phases of COVID-19. The material from the prospective study consisted of cDNA or gDNA derived from T cells, B-cell-depleted T cells, or PBMCs. The dataset comprised deeply sampled blood TCRbeta repertoires from subjects exposed to, actively infected with, or recovered from COVID-19. HLA class I and class II types, where available, came from metadata supplied by the sample provider rather than from assay-based typing. The samples were drawn from two sources: the first 160 participants of the ongoing ImmuneRACE study, and fewer than 1,500 subjects contributed by 6 global collaborators. A de-identified subject ID, COVID-19 status, age in years and sex were almost always included in the sample metadata. A freely available public database, intended as a resource for researchers studying the immune response to SARS-CoV-2, is where the repertoires were released.

As encoded in the germline V gene, CDR1 is SGHTA while CDR2 is FQGTGA. V is trimmed back by 3 bases and J by 3 bases, and the junction contains 5 bases that no gene match accounts for. The CDR3 starts with the cysteine, ends with the phenylalanine, and has 15 residues. Of all the DNA, just the CDR3 is kept, 45 bases in frame from base 1. Turning to this clone: Its antigen is unknown. Per-nucleotide qualities are absent, and no much larger clonotype sits a single base away.

General conclusions and limits of the study: The quantity of clinical and demographic metadata differed by source and by participant and was supplied without curation.

In Seattle, one collaborating source enrolled patients while the infection was active and tracked those patients longitudinally over the course of disease. Collaborating institutions collected whole blood in K2EDTA tubes following their own protocols. For TCRbeta analysis, collaborators shipped samples as frozen whole blood, isolated PBMCs, or DNA extracted from either of those sample types. TCRbeta CDR3 regions were amplified from genomic DNA using the immunoSEQ Assay, a bias-controlled multiplex PCR. Regarding the original processing steps: Nucleated cell counts per sample were estimated from amplification of reference gene primers within the assay. To quantify the absolute abundance of each unique TCRbeta CDR3 rearrangement, sequence reads were collapsed and filtered. For each sample, productive Simpson clonality was calculated by taking the square root of Simpson's diversity index across productive rearrangements. Imported from immuneACCESS, the table was reduced by TCRdb to in-frame sequences with V and J called. These copies leave out some clones; in studies compared against another copy, an unresolved V gene accounts for under half, and the cause of the remainder is not known. V and J calls plus clone size are reproduced from that table; the DNA served to infer D and trimming. This sample is represented by 250,000 to 350,000 clones; approximately 84% of them were singletons. In total, the top ten clones hold roughly 1.6% of the sample.

The sequenced sample was peripheral blood. The sequence was collected from a human donor with COVID-19, enrolled during active disease. The donor label of this sample is uncertain. The chain employs TRBV7-3 and TRBJ2-1; 7 central bases correspond to TRBD2. The CDR3 is CASSLGGTSYNEQFF. The base sequence is TGTGCCAGCAGCTTGGGGGGGACCAGCTACAATGAGCAGTTCTTC.